These 23 T cell receptor beta chains were sequenced from one sample in a study of blood T cell repertoires in COVID-19. The method was immunoSEQ multiplex PCR; TCRdb's version includes in-frame clones alone and lacks a portion of them. The table shows under 20,000 clones, with 85% to 90% occurring only once. The source material was peripheral blood. The source is a man in his sixties with acute or convalescent COVID-19.

The chain combines TRBV9 with TRBJ2-7, with 12 bases fitting TRBD1. CDR3 length: 15 residues. Germline V gives CDR1 SGDLS, CDR2 YYNGEE. The V and J ends lost 2 bases and 1 base, in that order; junction bases with no gene match: 1. The CDR3 DNA reads as TGTGCCAGCAGCGTGGGACAGGGGGCATCCTACGAGCAGTACTTC. Protein product: CASSVGQGASYEQYF.

The J gene is TRBJ1-4, the V gene TRBV7-9; 9 bases are a match to TRBD1. The V and J ends lost 4 bases and 7 bases, in that order; junction bases with no gene match: 7. Germline CDR1 is SEHNR and CDR2 is FQNEAQ (reference sequence). This CDR3 has 15 amino acids. The CDR3 DNA is TGTGCCAGCAGCTGGTCGGACAGGGGCGGTGAAAAACTGTTTTTT. It is translated as CASSWSDRGGEKLFF. The full variable domain, with the rest looked up from reference TRBV7-9 and TRBJ1-4, is DTGVSQNPRHKITKRGQNVTFRCDPISEHNRLYWYRQTLGQGPEFLTYFQNEAQLEKSRLLSDRFSAERPKGSFSTLEIQRTEQGDSAMYLCASSWSDRGGEKLFFGSGTQLSVL.

The CDR3 protein is CASSPTGVRSPLHF. DNA of the CDR3: TGCGCCAGCAGCCCTACAGGGGTGAGGTCACCCCTCCACTTT. The gene calls are TRBV5-1 and TRBJ1-6; 7 bases agree with TRBD1. V lost 4 bases, J lost 10 bases, and 8 bases stayed unmatched. The CDR3 is made up of 14 amino acids. CDR1 SGHRS and CDR2 YFSETQ come from the germline V gene.

The chain carries TRBV28 and TRBJ2-5; 7 bases are shared with TRBD1. The CDR3 is 15 amino acids. Looked up from germline, CDR1 is MDHEN and CDR2 is SYDVKM. V gave up 3 bases and J gave up 5 bases; unmatched junction bases: 9. CDR3 loop: CASSFPRQGMETQYF. The CDR3 bases are TGTGCCAGCAGTTTTCCCAGACAGGGCATGGAGACCCAGTACTTC.

In DNA form, the CDR3 reads TGTGCCAGCACCCATCCCGGGACAGGGCTAAACACTGAAGCTTTCTTT. Amino acids: CASTHPGTGLNTEAFF. This chain links TRBV2 with TRBJ1-1, with 9 bases matching TRBD1. J gave up 2 bases and V 7 bases, and 11 bases lay outside the gene matches. CDR1 and CDR2 from the germline V gene are SNHLY and FYNNEI. The CDR3 totals 16 residues. The variable domain in full, completed from reference TRBV2 and TRBJ1-1, reads EPEVTQTPSHQVTQMGQEVILRCVPISNHLYFYWYRQILGQKVEFLVSFYNNEISEKSEIFDDQFSVERPDGSNFTLKIRSTKLEDSAMYFCASTHPGTGLNTEAFFGQGTRLTVV.

In its sample, this clone was seen once. The chain is built from TRBV11-3 and TRBJ2-3, with 7 bases identical to TRBD2. V was clipped by 1 base and J by 4 bases; unmatched bases: 8. This CDR3 contains 16 residues. The germline gives CDR1 SGHNT, CDR2 YENEEA. The CDR3: CASSLGRLAKADTQYF. The DNA for the CDR3 is TGTGCCAGCAGCTTAGGACGACTAGCTAAGGCAGATACGCAGTATTTT.

V is TRBV7-9 and J is TRBJ1-4; 7 nucleotides agree with TRBD1. Germline V gene lookup returns CDR1 SEHNR and CDR2 FQNEAQ (reference sequence). The junction had 14 bases not matched to a gene; V was cut back by 3 bases and J by 7 bases. This CDR3 is built from 17 residues. CDR3 sequence: CASSFGQGVTLGEKLFF. DNA of the CDR3: TGTGCCAGCAGCTTCGGGCAGGGGGTGACCTTAGGTGAAAAACTGTTTTTT.

This clone occurred a few times. The genes are TRBV19 and TRBJ1-5; 8 positions agree with TRBD1. The CDR3 covers 14 residues. The ends lost 6 bases at V and 6 bases at J; junction bases unmatched: 7. CDR1 is LNHDA and CDR2 is SQIVND in the germline V gene (reference sequence). Written as DNA, the CDR3 is TGTGCCAGTAGCGGACAGGGACTTTCTCAGCCCCAGCATTTT. Translation gives CASSGQGLSQPQHF. The full variable domain, in which reference TRBV19 and TRBJ1-5 provide the parts outside the CDR3, is DGGITQSPKYLFRKEGQNVTLSCEQNLNHDAMYWYRQDPGQGLRLIYYSQIVNDFQKGDIAEGYSVSREKKESFPLTVTSAQKNPTAFYLCASSGQGLSQPQHFGDGTRLSIL.

The rearrangement joins TRBV6-5 to TRBJ2-2; 9 bases are a match to TRBD1. J was trimmed by 1 base and V by 9 bases; bases with no gene match: 6. Germline V gene sequence: CDR1 MNHEY, CDR2 SVGAGI. CDR3 length equals 15 residues. The CDR3 nucleotides are TGTGCCAGTAAAACGACAGGGGGGAACACCGGGGAGCTGTTTTTT. Its translation is CASKTTGGNTGELFF.

The gene calls are TRBV18 and TRBJ2-2; 7 nucleotides align to TRBD1. This CDR3 is 15 amino acids long. Germline V gene sequence: CDR1 KGHSH, CDR2 LQKENI. The V segment lost 2 bases and the J segment 5 bases; nucleotides outside the gene matches: 5. The CDR3 loop reads CASSPAPGQTGELFF. CDR3 DNA: TGTGCCAGCTCACCAGCCCCGGGACAGACCGGGGAGCTGTTTTTT. Together with reference TRBV18 and TRBJ2-2, the CDR3 gives the full variable domain: NAGVMQNPRHLVRRRGQEARLRCSPMKGHSHVYWYRQLPEEGLKFMVYLQKENIIDESGMPKERFSAEFPKEGPSILRIQQVVRGDSAAYFCASSPAPGQTGELFFGEGSRLTVL.

This chain's CDR3 is CASSFSVSYEQYF. The DNA for the CDR3 is TGTGCCAGCAGCTTTTCCGTTTCCTACGAGCAGTACTTC. The genes are TRBV7-2 and TRBJ2-7; D not resolved. The CDR3 totals 13 residues. The V and J ends lost 3 bases and 1 base respectively, with 7 bases between them. Germline CDR1 is SGHTA and CDR2 is FQGNSA.

The chain couples TRBV27 to TRBJ2-1; TRBD2 aligns across 12 bases. V shed 0 bases, J shed 6 bases, and the junction held 9 bases outside the gene matches. Germline V gene sequence: CDR1 MNHEY, CDR2 SMNVEV (reference sequence). The length of the CDR3 is 18 residues. For the CDR3, the DNA is TGTGCCAGCAGTTTATCAGGGCTAGCGGGAGGGTTCTTCAATGAGCAGTTCTTC. This sequence encodes CASSLSGLAGGFFNEQFF.

The rearrangement joins TRBV6-5 to TRBJ2-1; 7 positions match TRBD2. The CDR3 runs 13 residues. Losses at the gene ends were 8 bases for V and 8 bases for J; bases not matched to a gene: 9. CDR1 is MNHEY, CDR2 SVGAGI, per germline. The CDR3, as DNA: TGTGCCAGCTTGTGGGCGGGGGTCGATGAGCAGTTCTTC. It translates to CASLWAGVDEQFF.

The gene calls are TRBV20-1 and TRBJ2-7, with D possibly matching TRBD2 (6 bases). This CDR3 is built from 13 residues. Trimming pared 3 bases from V and 7 bases from J, leaving 16 bases between. Germline V lookup: CDR1 DFQATT, CDR2 SNEGSKA (reference sequence). The DNA for the CDR3 is TGCAGTGCTAGTCGCGGGGCTTCGAGTGAGCAGTACTTC. Translation: CSASRGASSEQYF.

The chain recombines TRBV2 with TRBJ1-5; 10 positions match TRBD1. This CDR3 is 16 amino acids long. CDR1 is SNHLY, CDR2 FYNNEI, per germline. With V trimmed by 6 bases and J by 5 bases, 10 bases remained unmatched. The CDR3 bases are TGTGCCAGCAGGCGCCGGGAAGGGACAGGGGATCAGCCCCAGCATTTT. Encoded protein: CASRRREGTGDQPQHF.

V gene TRBV5-1 combines with J gene TRBJ1-2; 10 nucleotides align to TRBD1. The ends lost 3 bases at V and 4 bases at J; junction bases unmatched: 0. Germline-derived CDR1 and CDR2 are SGHRS and YFSETQ. This CDR3 is built from 13 residues. CDR3 DNA sequence: TGCGCCAGCAGCTGGGACAGGGGCTATGGCTACACCTTC. Translation gives CASSWDRGYGYTF.

The V call is TRBV5-4, the J call TRBJ1-2; D unresolved. This CDR3 region has 16 residues. V lost 0 bases, J lost 2 bases, and 14 bases lay in between. The germline gives CDR1 SGHNT, CDR2 YYREEE (reference sequence). The CDR3 DNA follows: TGTGCCAGCAGCTTGGATAGCAGAGCTACGAACTATGGCTACACCTTC. Its translation is CASSLDSRATNYGYTF. Supplemented by reference TRBV5-4 and TRBJ1-2, the full variable domain reads ETGVTQSPTHLIKTRGQQVTLRCSSQSGHNTVSWYQQALGQGPQFIFQYYREEENGRGNFPPRFSGLQFPNYSSELNVNALELDDSALYLCASSLDSRATNYGYTFGSGTRLTVV.

This sequence joins TRBV10-3 and TRBJ2-5, with 9 nucleotides matching TRBD2. Per germline, CDR1 ENHRY and CDR2 SYGVKD. J gave up 1 base and V 2 bases, and 17 bases lay outside the gene matches. This CDR3 region has 20 residues. This CDR3 reads CAISEPRTVAGERGQETQYF. CDR3 in DNA: TGTGCCATCAGTGAGCCGCGGACCGTAGCGGGGGAAAGGGGCCAAGAGACCCAGTACTTC.

The V gene is TRBV12-3 or TRBV12-4, the J gene TRBJ1-6; D unresolved. V was clipped by 6 bases and J by 7 bases, with 10 bases between them. The CDR3 runs 13 residues. CDR3 nucleotides: TGTGCCAGCAGCCCGGGGTCGAATTCACCCCTCCACTTT. Translated: CASSPGSNSPLHF.

The CDR3 here is CASSRGDGAKNIQYF. The CDR3 DNA follows: TGTGCCAGCAGTCGGGGAGACGGGGCCAAAAACATTCAGTACTTC. The rearrangement joins TRBV28 to TRBJ2-4; the D gene is possibly TRBD2 (5 bases). The CDR3 sequence is 15 residues long. Trimming removed 5 bases from V and 1 base from J, with 12 bases in between. Germline V gene data show CDR1 as MDHEN and CDR2 as SYDVKM.

J is TRBJ2-1 and V is TRBV2; the match to TRBD1 covers 7 bases. Per the germline V gene, CDR1 is SNHLY and CDR2 is FYNNEI. Germline trimming cut 5 bases from V and 8 bases from J; bases unmatched to any gene: 3. The CDR3 is made up of 12 amino acids. Here the CDR3 DNA reads TGTGCCAGCAGTTACAGGGGTGATGAGCAGTTCTTC. Encoded protein: CASSYRGDEQFF.

The V and J genes are TRBV5-6 and TRBJ2-5; D is unresolved. Trimming took 4 bases from V and 2 from J, leaving 9 bases between them. This CDR3 has 13 residues. Germline CDR1 is SGHDT and CDR2 is YYEEEE. CDR3 bases: TGTGCCAGCAGCCCATCTCTACAAGAGACCCAGTACTTC. Protein: CASSPSLQETQYF. Using reference TRBV5-6 and TRBJ2-5 for the parts outside the CDR3, the full variable domain is DAGVTQSPTHLIKTRGQQVTLRCSPKSGHDTVSWYQQALGQGPQFIFQYYEEEERQRGNFPDRFSGHQFPNYSSELNVNALLLGDSALYLCASSPSLQETQYFGPGTRLLVL.

The rearrangement links TRBV5-4 to TRBJ2-3; TRBD1 aligns across 7 bases. CDR1 is SGHNT and CDR2 is YYREEE in the germline V gene (reference sequence). There are 14 residues in the CDR3. V was pared by 2 bases and J by 6 bases, with 6 bases of the junction left unmatched. CDR3 coding DNA: TGTGCCAGCAGCTTTACAGGGGCCCCCGATACGCAGTATTTT. Translation gives CASSFTGAPDTQYF.